One sample yielded the 20 T cell receptor beta chains listed below, sequenced in a study of T-cell memory formation after mild COVID-19. Each CDR3 protein is one row after TCRdb ran MiXCR on the 5' RACE reads. The repertoire has about 420,000 distinct CDR3 sequences, roughly a quarter of them found once; the top ten carry roughly 14%. The material sequenced was PBMCs or a T cell subset sorted from them (not recorded which). The receptors were sampled from an adult woman who had mild COVID-19 (a few samples of this study predate the infection). Cell type and time point are not known.

Only a few counts were recorded for this clonotype. V usage is TRBV19 and J usage is TRBJ2-1; TRBD2 matches 7 bases. CDR3 length: 16 residues. V was pared by 5 bases and J by 4 bases, with 11 bases of the junction left unmatched. The V gene's germline CDR1 is LNHDA and CDR2 SQIVND (reference sequence). CDR3 region: CASSPTGGGPYNEQFF. The CDR3 DNA reads as TGTGCCAGTAGTCCCACTGGGGGAGGGCCGTACAATGAGCAGTTCTTC.

This clonotype was counted between two and nine times. The chain uses TRBV7-2 and TRBJ1-6; D gene uncertain. This CDR3 has 11 amino acids. Trimming pared 6 bases from V and 9 bases from J, leaving 6 bases between. The germline V gene has CDR1 SGHTA and CDR2 FQGNSA. CDR3 residues: CASRLSSPLHF. The CDR3 DNA sequence: TGTGCCAGCAGACTTAGTTCACCCCTCCACTTT.

This chain uses TRBV20-1 with TRBJ2-7; weak D call: TRBD1 (6 bases). The V end was cut by 5 bases, the J end by 2 bases, with 13 bases between. CDR3 length: 13 residues. Germline V CDR1 and CDR2: DFQATT, SNEGSKA (reference sequence). CDR3 nucleotide sequence: TGCAGTGCTCTCCGGGACACTGCCTACGAGCAGTACTTC. Translation: CSALRDTAYEQYF.

This chain joins TRBV7-9 and TRBJ2-3, with D possibly being TRBD1 or TRBD2 (6 bases each). Trimming cost V 7 bases and J 1 base, with 27 bases left between them. Germline V CDR1 and CDR2: SEHNR, FQNEAQ (reference sequence). The CDR3 sequence is 19 residues long. The CDR3: CASTYFKRPHREGTDTQYF. The DNA of the CDR3 is TGTGCCAGCACCTACTTTAAGCGGCCCCACAGGGAGGGCACAGATACGCAGTATTTT. The full variable domain, completed using reference TRBV7-9 and TRBJ2-3, is DTGVSQNPRHKITKRGQNVTFRCDPISEHNRLYWYRQTLGQGPEFLTYFQNEAQLEKSRLLSDRFSAERPKGSFSTLEIQRTEQGDSAMYLCASTYFKRPHREGTDTQYFGPGTRLTVL.

The sample holds many counts of this clonotype. CDR3 residues: CASSSPAGMAVVPDTQYF. The CDR3 DNA is TGTGCCAGCAGCTCCCCCGCGGGTATGGCGGTCGTACCAGATACGCAGTATTTT. The rearrangement uses TRBV7-2 and TRBJ2-3, with a tentative D call TRBD2 (5 bases). The CDR3 runs to 18 residues. CDR1 and CDR2 (germline): SGHTA, FQGNSA. Trimming left V 4 bases short and J 4 bases short, with 24 bases between.

The chain uses TRBV19 and TRBJ2-1; TRBD2 aligns across 11 bases. V dropped 4 bases and J dropped 0; count of bases not matched to a gene: 2. Germline V CDR1 and CDR2: LNHDA, SQIVND (reference sequence). This CDR3 contains 16 residues. DNA of the CDR3: TGTGCCAGTAGTAAGCTAGCGGGGGGCTCCTACAATGAGCAGTTCTTC. This gives the protein CASSKLAGGSYNEQFF. Based on the CDR3 plus reference TRBV19 and TRBJ2-1, the full variable domain is DGGITQSPKYLFRKEGQNVTLSCEQNLNHDAMYWYRQDPGQGLRLIYYSQIVNDFQKGDIAEGYSVSREKKESFPLTVTSAQKNPTAFYLCASSKLAGGSYNEQFFGPGTRLTVL.

The gene calls are TRBV7-9 and TRBJ2-5, with D uncertain. The length of the CDR3 is 12 residues. V lost 5 bases, J lost 5 bases, and 9 bases lay in between. CDR1 SEHNR and CDR2 FQNEAQ come from the germline V gene (reference sequence). DNA of the CDR3: TGTGCCAGCAGCAACCCCGGGGAGACCCAGTACTTC. It translates to CASSNPGETQYF.

This clonotype has at least ten counts. This rearrangement joins TRBV24-1 to TRBJ2-5; 8 bases are a match to TRBD1. This CDR3 has 15 residues. Losses at the gene ends were 4 bases for V and 5 bases for J; bases not matched to a gene: 8. Germline V CDR1 and CDR2: KGHDR, SFDVKD. CDR3 in amino acids: CATSERTGMEETQYF. The CDR3 coding sequence is TGTGCCACCAGTGAACGGACAGGGATGGAGGAGACCCAGTACTTC.

This clonotype occurred a few times. The chain joins TRBV6-2 or TRBV6-3 to TRBJ1-5; perhaps TRBD1 as D (6 bases). This CDR3 contains 16 residues. Germline V gene lookup returns CDR1 MNHEY and CDR2 SVGEGT. Deletions cut 2 bases from V and 3 bases from J, with 14 bases between. The CDR3 here is CASSYAGGEINQPQHF. The CDR3 DNA reads TGTGCCAGCAGTTACGCGGGGGGCGAGATCAATCAGCCCCAGCATTTT.

This chain links TRBV5-1 with TRBJ1-1; no firm D call. Germline V gives CDR1 SGHRS, CDR2 YFSETQ. The germline V and J ends were trimmed by 1 base and 0 bases, with 10 bases remaining between them. The CDR3 contains 15 residues. CDR3 residues: CASSLIPDMNTEAFF. The CDR3, as DNA: TGCGCCAGCAGCTTGATACCAGACATGAACACTGAAGCTTTCTTT.

The chain links TRBV28 to TRBJ2-4; 8 bases align to TRBD1. CDR3 size: 14 residues. Germline values: CDR1 MDHEN, CDR2 SYDVKM. The J segment lost 0 bases and the V segment lost 8 bases, leaving 3 bases of the junction unmatched. This chain's CDR3 is CASRTGQAKNIQYF. In DNA form, the CDR3 reads TGTGCCAGCCGGACAGGGCAAGCCAAAAACATTCAGTACTTC.

The chain combines TRBV10-3 with TRBJ1-1; D may be TRBD1 (5 bases). Germline CDR1 ENHRY, CDR2 SYGVKD. This CDR3 comprises 13 residues. V was clipped by 4 bases and J by 5 bases, with 11 bases between them. CDR3 protein: CAISGAGGTEAFF. The CDR3 region has the DNA TGTGCCATCAGTGGGGCGGGGGGAACTGAAGCTTTCTTT.

This clonotype was recorded a few times. This sequence joins TRBV19 and TRBJ1-1; D call uncertain. CDR3 length equals 13 residues. Trimming shortened V by 8 bases and J by 1 base, and 11 bases separated the two germline ends. Germline values: CDR1 LNHDA, CDR2 SQIVND (reference sequence). Here the CDR3 reads CASQSGRNTEAFF. As DNA, the CDR3 is TGTGCCAGTCAGTCGGGCAGGAACACTGAAGCTTTCTTT.

This clonotype was found a few times. This chain links TRBV6-1 with TRBJ2-7; D tentatively reads TRBD1 or TRBD2 (5 bases each). This CDR3 is built from 14 residues. The V end was cut by 3 bases, the J end by 3 bases, with 12 bases between. The germline V gene encodes CDR1 MNHNS and CDR2 SASEGT. This chain's CDR3 is CASSEFRDLYEQYF. CDR3 nucleotides: TGTGCCAGCAGTGAGTTCCGGGACCTCTACGAGCAGTACTTC.

The chain joins TRBV9 to TRBJ2-1, with D tentatively TRBD2 (7 bases). V lost 5 bases and J lost 9, with 21 bases in between. Per germline, CDR1 SGDLS and CDR2 YYNGEE. This CDR3 has 15 residues. This CDR3 is CASSLRGDYNVEQFF. The CDR3 bases are TGTGCCAGCAGTCTTAGGGGGGACTACAATGTTGAGCAGTTCTTC.

This clonotype appeared many times. V is TRBV7-8 and J is TRBJ2-5, with D unresolved. The V gene's germline CDR1 is SGHVS and CDR2 FQNEAQ. CDR3 length: 13 amino acids. Trimming took off 5 bases at V and 5 bases at J, with 12 bases between the two ends. The CDR3 sequence: CASSPGGRETQYF. The CDR3 region has the DNA TGTGCCAGCAGCCCAGGTGGGCGGGAGACCCAGTACTTC. The variable domain in full, with the rest retrieved from reference TRBV7-8 and TRBJ2-5, is GAGVSQSPRYKVAKRGQDVALRCDPISGHVSLFWYQQALGQGPEFLTYFQNEAQLDKSGLPSDRFFAERPEGSVSTLKIQRTQQEDSAVYLCASSPGGRETQYFGPGTRLLVL.

This clonotype has a handful of counts. V usage is TRBV5-4 and J usage is TRBJ2-7; D may be TRBD1 or TRBD2 (6 bases each). The CDR3 is 16 residues long. CDR1 SGHNT and CDR2 YYREEE come from the germline V gene (reference sequence). The germline V and J ends were trimmed by 3 bases and 2 bases, with 18 bases remaining between them. In DNA form, the CDR3 reads TGTGCCAGCAGCTCTGTGGTATCCGGGGGCGCCTACGAGCAGTACTTC. This gives the protein CASSSVVSGGAYEQYF.

The chain is built from TRBV5-1 and TRBJ2-3; 9 bases agree with TRBD2. The J segment lost 1 base and the V segment lost 4 bases, leaving 7 bases of the junction unmatched. The CDR3 sequence is 16 residues long. CDR1 and CDR2 (germline): SGHRS, YFSETQ. The CDR3 DNA follows: TGCGCCAGCAGCCCATCGGGACTAGCCGGCACAGATACGCAGTATTTT. This sequence encodes CASSPSGLAGTDTQYF.

This clonotype was observed at least ten times. V and J are TRBV5-5 and TRBJ2-5; D perhaps matches TRBD1 (6 bases). Germline CDR1 reads SGHKS; CDR2 reads YYEKEE (reference sequence). Trimming removed 7 bases at V and 2 bases at J, with 15 bases between. This CDR3 contains 14 residues. The CDR3 region has the DNA TGTGCCAGCGCACATTCGGGACAACAAGAGACCCAGTACTTC. Protein product: CASAHSGQQETQYF.

The chain couples TRBV7-9 to TRBJ2-2; D is undetermined. Germline values: CDR1 SEHNR, CDR2 FQNEAQ (reference sequence). Trimming removed 1 base from V and 3 bases from J, with 24 bases in between. This CDR3 has 20 residues. For the CDR3, the DNA is TGTGCCAGCAGCTTAGGTCGCTTGCTGCACGTGGATACTGACACCGGGGAGCTGTTTTTT. Its protein product is CASSLGRLLHVDTDTGELFF.